What follows is one TCR beta chain and its context. Its target is unknown. The entry originates in a study of PD-1 blockade in classical Hodgkin lymphoma. Produced via immunoSEQ multiplex PCR; TCRdb's table is partial and in-frame only. The sample has 17,000 or so clones, around 90% seen once. Noted time point: newly diagnosed, previously untreated cHL patient sample. Comparison came from newly diagnosed, untreated classical Hodgkin lymphoma PBMCs. Findings and limits, study-wide: When set against healthy donors, newly diagnosed patients were reported to show lower baseline TCR diversity.

This CDR3 region has 13 residues. Per the germline V gene, CDR1 is SGHTA and CDR2 is FQGTGA. Trimming removed 4 bases at V and 1 base at J, with 7 bases between. The chain joins TRBV7-3 to TRBJ2-5; TRBD2 is a possible D gene (5 bases). Sequenced material: peripheral blood mononuclear cells (PBMCs). The TCR originated in a human donor with classical Hodgkin lymphoma. The CDR3 DNA reads TGTGCCAGCAGCTCGAGGGCCCAAGAGACCCAGTACTTC. It codes for CASSSRAQETQYF.